This TCR beta chain is from a study of human T cells and chemical hapten exposure. Study-level information: Variability of per-sample TCR yields stemmed mainly from small differences in pooled library volume. General observations from the study: The study found that DPC sensitization did not change TCRs above 1 in 1000 frequency.

Individual cDNA molecules (in the library) carried attached unique molecular identifiers. Original analysis: A typical sample had roughly 91,000 TCRs, with roughly 20,000 to 700,000 overall. TCRdb analysed the RACE reads with MiXCR anew, one entry per CDR3 protein. The V and J calls and clone size come from TCRdb's table, not from the authors' own analysis. The sample includes 70,000 to 85,000 distinct CDR3 sequences, under 10% of them seen just once. Germline-derived CDR1 and CDR2 are SEHNR and FQNEAQ (reference sequence). This CDR3 has 15 amino acids. V lost 5 bases to trimming and J lost 5 bases, with 17 bases between them. Time point of the sample: healthy volunteer bleed at 6 weeks. Unseparated into fractions, whole blood served as the source from which total RNA was extracted. As for this clonotype: The antigen remains unidentified.

The sequencing sample was made of whole blood. The chain has TRBV7-9 and TRBJ2-3, with D possibly matching TRBD1 (7 bases). This clonotype was sampled from a male donor in good health. Some clones in this sample may be carry-over from other donors' samples. The CDR3 nucleotides read TGTGCCAGCAGCATCGGACAGGAGGGGGGAGATACGCAGTATTTT. It translates to CASSIGQEGGDTQYF. The complete variable domain, with remaining parts taken from reference TRBV7-9 and TRBJ2-3, reads DTGVSQNPRHKITKRGQNVTFRCDPISEHNRLYWYRQTLGQGPEFLTYFQNEAQLEKSRLLSDRFSAERPKGSFSTLEIQRTEQGDSAMYLCASSIGQEGGDTQYFGPGTRLTVL.